The sequence of this T cell receptor beta chain was determined in a study of T cells in localized non-small cell lung cancer. Regarding the study as a whole: Because only a single region of the tumor was sequenced, heterogeneity remains possible. In adjacent lung appeared a median around 55 of the top 100 tumor clones. Uninvolved adjacent lung showed higher T cell clonality than tumor.

With regard to this clone: Its target is unknown.

The CDR3 has 17 residues. Per germline, CDR1 SGHNT and CDR2 YENEEA. Trimming took off 3 bases at V and 1 base at J, with 18 bases between the two ends. Generated by immunoSEQ multiplex PCR, the TCRdb table keeps only in-frame clones and is missing some. Of 2,900 or so clones in the sample, roughly a quarter are singletons; the top ten hold 26%. This receptor was obtained from a man aged 40 to 69 with stage I lung adenocarcinoma. Sequenced material: lung tumor tissue, taken before any cancer treatment. The V and J genes are TRBV11-3 and TRBJ1-1; D gene uncertain. The CDR3 sequence: CASSLDLSSEPNTEAFF. The CDR3 DNA reads as TGTGCCAGCAGCTTGGATCTCAGTTCGGAACCGAACACTGAAGCTTTCTTT.